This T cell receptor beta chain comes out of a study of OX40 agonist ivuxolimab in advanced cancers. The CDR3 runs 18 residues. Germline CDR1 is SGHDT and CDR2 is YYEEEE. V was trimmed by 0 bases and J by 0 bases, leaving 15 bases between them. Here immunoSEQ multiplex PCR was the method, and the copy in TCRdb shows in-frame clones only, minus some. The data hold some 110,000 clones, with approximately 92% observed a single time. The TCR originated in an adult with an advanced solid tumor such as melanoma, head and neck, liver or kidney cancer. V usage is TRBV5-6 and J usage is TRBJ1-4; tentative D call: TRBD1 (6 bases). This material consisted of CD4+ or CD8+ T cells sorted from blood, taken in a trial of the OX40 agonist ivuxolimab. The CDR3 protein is CASSLAGHAIATNEKLFF. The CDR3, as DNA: TGTGCCAGCAGCTTGGCGGGACACGCTATCGCAACTAATGAAAAACTGTTTTTT.